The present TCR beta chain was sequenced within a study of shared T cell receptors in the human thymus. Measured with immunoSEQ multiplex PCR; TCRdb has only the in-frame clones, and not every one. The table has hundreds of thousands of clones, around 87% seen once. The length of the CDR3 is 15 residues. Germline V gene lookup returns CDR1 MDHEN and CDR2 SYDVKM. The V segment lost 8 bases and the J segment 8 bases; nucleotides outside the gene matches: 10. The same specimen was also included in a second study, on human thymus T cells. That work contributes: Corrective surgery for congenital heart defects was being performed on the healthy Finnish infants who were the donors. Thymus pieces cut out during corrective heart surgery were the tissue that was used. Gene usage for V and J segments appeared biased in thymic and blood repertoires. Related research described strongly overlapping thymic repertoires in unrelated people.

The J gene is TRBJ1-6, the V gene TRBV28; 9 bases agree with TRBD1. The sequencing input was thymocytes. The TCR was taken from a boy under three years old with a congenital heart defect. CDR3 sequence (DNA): TGTGCCAGCTCCCAAACAGGGGGCTGGGATTCACCCCTCCACTTT. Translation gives CASSQTGGWDSPLHF.